This TCR beta chain was sequenced during a study of lymphopenia after photon versus proton radiotherapy. As concerns this clone: Its antigen remains unidentified.

Notes on the study in general: Relative stability marked proton patients; photon patients lost diversity and naive cells. A bigger post-nadir fall in TCR diversity correlated inversely with survival time in deceased patients.

CDR1 is KGHSH and CDR2 is LQKENI in the germline V gene. CDR3 size: 16 residues. The germline V and J ends were trimmed by 4 bases and 0 bases, with 10 bases remaining between them. Here immunoSEQ multiplex PCR was the method, and the copy in TCRdb shows in-frame clones only, minus some. The data show approximately 16,000 clones, about nine tenths seen once. This chain links TRBV18 with TRBJ2-6; D gene ambiguous. The sample in question was peripheral blood, obtained from a patient treated with proton-based radiotherapy. This TCR derives from a man in his 70s with pancreatic cancer. The CDR3 nucleotides are TGTGCCAGCTCACGCGATAGGGCCTCTGGGGCCAACGTCCTGACTTTC. Translated: CASSRDRASGANVLTF.